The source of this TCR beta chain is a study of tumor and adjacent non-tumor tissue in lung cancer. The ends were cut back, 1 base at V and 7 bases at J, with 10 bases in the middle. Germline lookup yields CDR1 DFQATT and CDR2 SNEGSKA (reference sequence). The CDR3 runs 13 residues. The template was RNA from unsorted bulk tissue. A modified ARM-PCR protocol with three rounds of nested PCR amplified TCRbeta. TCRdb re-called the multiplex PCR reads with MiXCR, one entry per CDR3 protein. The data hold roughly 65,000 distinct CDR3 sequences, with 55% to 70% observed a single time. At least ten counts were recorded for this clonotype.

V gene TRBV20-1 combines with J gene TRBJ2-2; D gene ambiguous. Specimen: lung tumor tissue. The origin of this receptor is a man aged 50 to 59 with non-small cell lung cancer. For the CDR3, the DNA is TGCAGTGCTAGAGTCAAGGGTGGCGGGGAGCTGTTTTTT. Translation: CSARVKGGGELFF.